This TCR beta chain was recovered during a study of blood T cell repertoires in COVID-19. Many counts were recorded for this clone. The CDR3 is 13 residues long. The germline CDR1 and CDR2 sequences are MNHNY and SVGAGI (reference sequence). V was pared by 4 bases and J by 0 bases, with 6 bases between. Some clones are missing from TCRdb's copy, which holds only in-frame ones; the method was immunoSEQ multiplex PCR. In the table there are a few hundred thousand clones, almost 90% of which are singletons. The chain links TRBV6-6 to TRBJ2-5; possible D gene TRBD2, 6 bases. This TCR derives from an elderly man with acute or convalescent COVID-19. The sample was peripheral blood. CDR3 loop: CASSWTNQETQYF. CDR3 nucleotides: TGTGCCAGCAGTTGGACTAACCAAGAGACCCAGTACTTC.